This T cell receptor beta chain was identified during a study of CD4 T cells in relation to SARS-CoV-2 and coronaviruses. About the study: Median patient age was roughly 36 years, spanning 21 to 72 years.

Study conclusions and caveats: Samples before the pandemic and after infection were not matched within any donor.

Only in-frame clones appear in the TCRdb table, and some are missing; sequencing was by immunoSEQ multiplex PCR. The sample comprises 43,000 or so clones, over 75% of which are singletons, and over 1.1% rests with the top ten. On this clone: The antigen is unknown.

The sample consisted of naive CD4+ T cells from PBMCs, cultured in vitro. Subset in this sample: naive CD4+ T cells isolated by negative enrichment. The receptor was isolated from an adult with COVID-19.

The CDR3 loop reads CASSTDPGQNSPLHF. CDR3 nucleotides: TGTGCCAGCAGTACAGATCCGGGACAGAATTCACCCCTCCACTTT. The gene calls are TRBV27 and TRBJ1-6; 7 nucleotides align to TRBD1. V was clipped by 5 bases and J by 7 bases; unmatched bases: 8. This CDR3 spans 15 amino acids. CDR1 MNHEY and CDR2 SMNVEV come from the germline V gene (reference sequence).